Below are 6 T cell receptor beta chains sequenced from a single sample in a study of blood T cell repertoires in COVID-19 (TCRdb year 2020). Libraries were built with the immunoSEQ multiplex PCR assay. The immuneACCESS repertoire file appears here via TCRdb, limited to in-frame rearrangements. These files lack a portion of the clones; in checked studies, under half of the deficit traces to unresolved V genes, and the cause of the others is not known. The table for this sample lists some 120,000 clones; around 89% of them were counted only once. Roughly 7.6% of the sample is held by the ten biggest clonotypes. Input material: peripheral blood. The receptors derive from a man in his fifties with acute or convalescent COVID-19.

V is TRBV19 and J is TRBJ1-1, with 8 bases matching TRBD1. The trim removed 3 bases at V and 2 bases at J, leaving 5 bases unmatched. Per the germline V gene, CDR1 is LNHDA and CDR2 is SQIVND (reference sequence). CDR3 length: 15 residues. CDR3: CASSIGSGGNTEAFF. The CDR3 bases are TGTGCCAGTAGTATTGGGTCAGGGGGCAACACTGAAGCTTTCTTT.

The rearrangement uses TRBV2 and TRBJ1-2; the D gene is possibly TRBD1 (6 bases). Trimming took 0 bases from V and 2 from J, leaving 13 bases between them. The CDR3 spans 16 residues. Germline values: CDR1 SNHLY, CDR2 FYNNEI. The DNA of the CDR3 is TGTGCCAGCAGTGAAGCGCGGTGGACAGCGAACTATGGCTACACCTTC. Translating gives CASSEARWTANYGYTF.

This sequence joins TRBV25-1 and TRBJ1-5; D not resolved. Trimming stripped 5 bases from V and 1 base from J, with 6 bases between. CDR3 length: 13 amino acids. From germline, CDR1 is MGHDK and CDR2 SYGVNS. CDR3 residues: CASSPMSNQPQHF. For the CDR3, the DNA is TGTGCCAGCAGTCCCATGAGCAATCAGCCCCAGCATTTT.

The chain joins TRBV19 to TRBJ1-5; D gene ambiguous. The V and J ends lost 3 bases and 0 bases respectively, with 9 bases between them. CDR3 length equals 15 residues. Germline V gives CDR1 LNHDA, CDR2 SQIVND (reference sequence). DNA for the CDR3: TGTGCCAGTAGTATGCGGTTTAATAGCAATCAGCCCCAGCATTTT. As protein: CASSMRFNSNQPQHF.

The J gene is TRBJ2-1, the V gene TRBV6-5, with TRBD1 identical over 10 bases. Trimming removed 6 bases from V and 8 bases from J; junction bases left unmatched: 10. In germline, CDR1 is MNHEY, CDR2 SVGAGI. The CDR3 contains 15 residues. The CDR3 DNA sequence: TGTGCCAGCAGCCGAGGAGGGACAGGGGTCGATGAGCAGTTCTTC. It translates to CASSRGGTGVDEQFF.

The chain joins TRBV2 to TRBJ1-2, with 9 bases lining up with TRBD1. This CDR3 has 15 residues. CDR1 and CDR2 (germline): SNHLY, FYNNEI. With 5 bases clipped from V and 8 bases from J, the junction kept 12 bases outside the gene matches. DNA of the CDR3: TGTGCCAGCAGTCCCACGGACAGGGGAGGAGAAGGCTACACCTTC. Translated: CASSPTDRGGEGYTF.